Listed below are T cell receptor beta chains from one sample, sequenced in a study of shared clonotypes between healthy human individuals. The method was immunoSEQ multiplex PCR; TCRdb's version includes in-frame clones alone and lacks a portion of them. Of more than 500,000 clones listed, more than 95% are singletons. The sequenced material came from naive CD4+ T cells sorted from blood. The receptor source for this set is a woman in her twenties or thirties in good health. CDR3s leave out the opening cysteine and the closing phenylalanine or tryptophan.

j_call v_call cdr3_aa
TRBJ1-4 TRBV9 ASSPGTGGWSNEKLF
TRBJ2-2 TRBV11-2 ASSSRTSRTGELF
TRBJ2-3 TRBV7-6 ASSLEAGAYTDTQY
TRBJ1-4 TRBV5-6 ASSRRGQATNEKLF
TRBJ2-2 TRBV19 ASSTRDRGQTGELF
TRBJ2-2 TRBV2 ASSPQGNTGELF
TRBJ2-1 TRBV5-4 ASSLGQGFYNEQF
TRBJ2-5 TRBV6-5 ASSTTGGRETQY
TRBJ2-6 TRBV30 AWTELRQSTSSGANVLT
TRBJ2-1 TRBV27 ASSRGLAGAPGSYNEQF
TRBJ2-7 TRBV5-5 ASSKGTSGTGSYEQY
TRBJ1-1 TRBV6-6 ASRSVTTEAF
TRBJ2-1 TRBV4-1 ASSQDLAGGRNEQF
TRBJ1-1 TRBV10-1 ASSDVRGPVGEAF
TRBJ2-5 TRBV6-1 ASRNNQETQY
TRBJ1-5 TRBV29-1 SVRVGNQPQH
TRBJ1-1 TRBV2 ASSDGTWNTEAF
TRBJ2-3 TRBV5-1 ASSLGQGADTQY
TRBJ2-1 TRBV11-2 ASSNMGQSNEQF
TRBJ1-4 TRBV7-2 ASSLVGRATNEKLF
TRBJ1-5 TRBV21-1 ASTQVAGGSGNQPQH
TRBJ1-2 TRBV2 ASSTTRSDGYT
TRBJ1-2 TRBV6-5 ASSGTGGGYT
TRBJ2-7 TRBV18 ASSDPRGPPFWQY
TRBJ1-5 TRBV2 ASAGNIGNQPQH
TRBJ1-6 TRBV27 ASGRTGSNSPLH
TRBJ2-7 TRBV4-2 ASSQGRGGAYEQY
TRBJ2-7 TRBV7-9 ASSKPPVYEQY
TRBJ1-1 TRBV28 ASSAWVNTEAF
TRBJ1-1 TRBV18 ASSEGTENTEAF
TRBJ1-2 TRBV19 ASSSAGTDLNYGYT